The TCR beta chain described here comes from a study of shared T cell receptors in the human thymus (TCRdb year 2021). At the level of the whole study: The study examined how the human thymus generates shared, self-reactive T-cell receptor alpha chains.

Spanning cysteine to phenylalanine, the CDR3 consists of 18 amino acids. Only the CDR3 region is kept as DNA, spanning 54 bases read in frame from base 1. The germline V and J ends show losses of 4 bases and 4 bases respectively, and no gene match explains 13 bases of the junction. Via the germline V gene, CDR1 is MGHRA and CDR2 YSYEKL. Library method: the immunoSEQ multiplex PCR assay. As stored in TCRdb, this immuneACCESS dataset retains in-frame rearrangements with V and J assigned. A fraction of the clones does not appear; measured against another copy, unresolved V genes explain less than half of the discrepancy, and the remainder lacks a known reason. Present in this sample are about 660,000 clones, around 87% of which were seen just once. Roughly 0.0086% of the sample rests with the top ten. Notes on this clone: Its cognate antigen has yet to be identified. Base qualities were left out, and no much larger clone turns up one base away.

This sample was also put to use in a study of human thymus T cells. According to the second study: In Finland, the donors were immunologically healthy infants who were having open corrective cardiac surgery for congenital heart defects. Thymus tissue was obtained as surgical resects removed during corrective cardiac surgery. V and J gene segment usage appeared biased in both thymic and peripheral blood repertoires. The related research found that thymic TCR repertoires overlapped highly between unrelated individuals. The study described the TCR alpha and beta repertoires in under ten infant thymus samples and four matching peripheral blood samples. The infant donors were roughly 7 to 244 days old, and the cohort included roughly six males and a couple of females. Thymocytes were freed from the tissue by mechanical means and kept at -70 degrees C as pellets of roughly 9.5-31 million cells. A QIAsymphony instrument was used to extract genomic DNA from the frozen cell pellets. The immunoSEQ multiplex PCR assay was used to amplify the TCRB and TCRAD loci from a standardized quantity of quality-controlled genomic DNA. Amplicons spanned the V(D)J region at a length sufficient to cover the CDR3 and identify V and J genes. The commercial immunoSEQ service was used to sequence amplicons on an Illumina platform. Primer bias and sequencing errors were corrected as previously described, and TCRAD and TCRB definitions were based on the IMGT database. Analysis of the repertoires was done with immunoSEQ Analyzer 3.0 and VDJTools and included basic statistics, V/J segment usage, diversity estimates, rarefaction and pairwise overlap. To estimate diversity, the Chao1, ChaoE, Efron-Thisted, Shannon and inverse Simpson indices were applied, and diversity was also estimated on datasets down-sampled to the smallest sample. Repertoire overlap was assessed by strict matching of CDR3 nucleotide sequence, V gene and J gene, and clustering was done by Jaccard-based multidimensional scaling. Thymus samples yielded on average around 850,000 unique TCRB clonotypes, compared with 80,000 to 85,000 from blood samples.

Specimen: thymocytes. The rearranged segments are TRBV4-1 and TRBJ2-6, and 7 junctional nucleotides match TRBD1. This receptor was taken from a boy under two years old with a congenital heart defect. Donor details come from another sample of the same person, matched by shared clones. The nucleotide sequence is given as TGCGCCAGCAGCCCCACGACAGGGACCTGGGTAGGGGCCAACGTCCTGACTTTC. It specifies CASSPTTGTWVGANVLTF.